These 24 T cell receptor beta chains share one sample of origin, sequenced in a study of naive and memory T cell subsets. Four PCR rounds used nested alpha and beta constant region primers plus the SP2 primer. TCRdb analysed the UMI-ligation and nested PCR reads with MiXCR anew, one entry per CDR3 protein. The sample lists tens of thousands of distinct CDR3 sequences; roughly 5.5% were seen once. Noted treatment: skin biopsy from PPD injection site in Mantoux-positive individual. An oligonucleotide containing a UMI was ligated to the 3' end of TCR cDNA. The sequences come from skin, collected from a tuberculin skin test site. The receptors were gathered from an adult in good health.

In this sample, this clonotype turned up many times. The V gene is TRBV7-2, the J gene TRBJ2-2, with D unclear. The V gene's germline CDR1 is SGHTA and CDR2 FQGNSA. The CDR3 is made up of 16 amino acids. V lost 2 bases and J lost 1, with 11 bases in between. The CDR3 DNA reads as TGTGCCAGCAGCTTATCCCTCGGCATGAACACCGGGGAGCTGTTTTTT. This translates into CASSLSLGMNTGELFF.

This clonotype counts as medium-sized (0.01 to 0.1%). The chain links TRBV6-4 to TRBJ2-2, with 8 bases fitting TRBD1. V dropped 6 bases and J dropped 6; count of bases not matched to a gene: 6. CDR1 MRHNA and CDR2 SNTAGT come from the germline V gene. The CDR3 totals 14 residues. The CDR3 protein is CASSPTGEAGELFF. The CDR3 coding sequence is TGTGCCAGCAGCCCGACAGGGGAGGCCGGGGAGCTGTTTTTT.

The chain couples TRBV5-1 to TRBJ2-5, with D tentatively TRBD1 (6 bases). V lost 4 bases, J lost 0 bases, and 13 bases lay in between. Germline V gene lookup returns CDR1 SGHRS and CDR2 YFSETQ. The CDR3 sequence is 15 residues long. In nucleotides, the CDR3 is TGCGCCAGCAGCCGGGCAGGGGAGTACCAAGAGACCCAGTACTTC. It yields the protein CASSRAGEYQETQYF.

This clonotype occurred many times. V gene TRBV28 combines with J gene TRBJ2-7; D might be TRBD1 (7 bases). Germline V CDR1 and CDR2: MDHEN, SYDVKM. The V end was cut by 3 bases, the J end by 6 bases, with 15 bases between. The CDR3 runs 14 residues. The CDR3 sequence is CASSFFHRGGEQYF. The CDR3 nucleotides read TGTGCCAGCAGTTTTTTCCACAGGGGAGGCGAGCAGTACTTC.

The J gene is TRBJ2-7, the V gene TRBV6-5; no definite D call. In germline, CDR1 is MNHEY, CDR2 SVGAGI. Trimming removed 4 bases at V and 1 base at J, with 14 bases between. The CDR3 runs 15 residues. The CDR3 nucleotides read TGTGCCAGCAGTTCCTATGGGCTAGGTTCCTACGAGCAGTACTTC. Protein product: CASSSYGLGSYEQYF.

Turning to this clonotype: One base away lies a much larger clone, so this may be a sequencing read error. V and J are TRBV6-2 or TRBV6-3 and TRBJ2-1, with D perhaps matching TRBD2 (5 bases). This CDR3 has 13 residues. In germline, CDR1 is MNHEY, CDR2 SVGEGT. The CDR3 DNA reads as TGTGCCAGCAGAACTAGTGGCTACAATGAGCAGATCTTC. This encodes CASRTSGYNEQIF.

This clonotype was detected ten times or more. The genes are TRBV9 and TRBJ2-6; 8 bases are shared with TRBD1. V trimming: 4 bases; J trimming: 4 bases; junction bases outside the gene matches: 16. The CDR3 contains 19 residues. Germline values: CDR1 SGDLS, CDR2 YYNGEE. This CDR3 reads CASSPSQGGAVSGANVLTF. CDR3 DNA: TGTGCCAGCAGCCCGTCACAGGGGGGAGCGGTAAGCGGGGCCAACGTCCTGACTTTC.

This clonotype has at least ten counts. The gene calls are TRBV6-2 or TRBV6-3 and TRBJ2-7; tentative D call: TRBD1 (5 bases). CDR1 MNHEY and CDR2 SVGEGT come from the germline V gene. This CDR3 comprises 13 residues. V was cut by 8 bases and J by 3 bases, with 14 bases left in between. The CDR3 region is CASFGQGFYEQYF. The CDR3 nucleotides read TGTGCCAGCTTTGGGCAGGGCTTCTACGAGCAGTACTTC.

In this sample, this clonotype turned up many times. Mismatch with germline at one junction end may stem from a read error. The chain's CDR3 is CATSIRHNNEQFF. CDR3 coding DNA: TGTGCCACCAGCATTAGGCATAACAACGAGCAGTTCTTC. The J gene is TRBJ2-1, the V gene TRBV15; D call uncertain. CDR1 and CDR2 (germline): LNHNV, YYDKDF (reference sequence). The CDR3 is made up of 13 amino acids.

There are a few counts of this clonotype. V is TRBV29-1 and J is TRBJ2-7, with D possibly matching TRBD2 (5 bases). There are 13 residues in the CDR3. Germline V gene data show CDR1 as SQVTM and CDR2 as ANQGSEA. The V end was cut by 5 bases, the J end by 0 bases, with 11 bases between. CDR3 sequence reads: CSVTGTPSYEQYF. In DNA, the CDR3 is TGCAGCGTTACGGGAACTCCCTCCTACGAGCAGTACTTC.

This clonotype was seen a few times. The genes are TRBV12-3 or TRBV12-4 and TRBJ1-5; D is possibly TRBD1 (5 bases). Between the trimmed V and J ends, which lost 3 bases and 7 bases, there was a span of 16 bases. This CDR3 is 15 amino acids long. The CDR3: CASSFGGAFRQPQHF. The CDR3 nucleotides are TGTGCCAGCAGTTTTGGAGGGGCGTTCAGACAGCCCCAGCATTTT.

As to this clonotype: A much bigger clone sits one base away, suggesting this may be a read error. J is TRBJ2-7 and V is TRBV19; a weak D match, TRBD2 (5 bases). The length of the CDR3 is 13 residues. The V end lost 1 base, the J end lost 7 bases, and 11 bases lay between the germline ends. Germline V lookup: CDR1 LNHDA, CDR2 SQIVND (reference sequence). CDR3 amino acids: CASSIAGWREQYF. CDR3 coding DNA: TGTGCCAGTAGTATAGCGGGATGGAGAGAGCAGTACTTC.

V gene TRBV19 combines with J gene TRBJ1-2, with TRBD1 as a possible D gene (6 bases). The CDR3 has 15 amino acids. Germline CDR1 and CDR2: LNHDA and SQIVND (reference sequence). Trimming stripped 7 bases from V and 3 bases from J, with 18 bases between. CDR3 residues: CASNSDRPPYYGYTF. CDR3 coding DNA: TGTGCCAGTAACTCTGACAGGCCTCCTTACTATGGCTACACCTTC.

The chain recombines TRBV5-4 with TRBJ2-5, with a weak D call TRBD2 (6 bases). Germline CDR1 and CDR2: SGHNT and YYREEE (reference sequence). This CDR3 region has 14 residues. Trimming removed 0 bases from V and 2 bases from J, with 8 bases in between. In DNA form, the CDR3 reads TGTGCCAGCAGCTTGGGGGGAGGTCAAGAGACCCAGTACTTC. Its protein is CASSLGGGQETQYF.

This clonotype was seen many times. The V and J genes are TRBV25-1 and TRBJ2-7; D call uncertain. Germline CDR1 MGHDK, CDR2 SYGVNS. V was shortened by 4 bases and J by 0 bases, with 16 bases between the two germline ends. The length of the CDR3 is 16 residues. CDR3 sequence (DNA): TGTGCCAGCAGTGGGGCAGCCGGCACAGCCTCCTACGAGCAGTACTTC. Its translation is CASSGAAGTASYEQYF.

At least ten counts were recorded for this clonotype. The chain carries TRBV5-1 and TRBJ1-1; possible D gene TRBD1, 6 bases. Between the trimmed V and J ends, which lost 0 bases and 3 bases, there was a span of 15 bases. The CDR3 has 16 amino acids. Germline values: CDR1 SGHRS, CDR2 YFSETQ. CDR3 loop: CASSLGNREGDTEAFF. The CDR3, as DNA: TGCGCCAGCAGCTTGGGAAACAGGGAAGGGGACACTGAAGCTTTCTTT.

This clonotype has a count of ten or more. V is TRBV7-3 and J is TRBJ1-1, with D perhaps TRBD1 (6 bases). V was clipped by 2 bases and J by 0 bases, with 10 bases between them. Germline V gene lookup returns CDR1 SGHTA and CDR2 FQGTGA. The CDR3 loop spans 15 amino acids. CDR3 in amino acids: CASSLEGGMNTEAFF. The CDR3 DNA follows: TGTGCCAGCAGCTTAGAGGGGGGGATGAACACTGAAGCTTTCTTT.

There are many counts of this clonotype. The rearrangement links TRBV5-1 to TRBJ2-1; 7 bases map to TRBD1. The germline V gene encodes CDR1 SGHRS and CDR2 YFSETQ. The CDR3 is made up of 15 amino acids. J gave up 7 bases and V 3 bases, and 10 bases lay outside the gene matches. The CDR3 sequence is CASSYRQGEGNEQFF. Here the CDR3 DNA reads TGCGCCAGCAGCTACCGACAGGGAGAGGGGAATGAGCAGTTCTTC.

The rearrangement joins TRBV12-3 or TRBV12-4 to TRBJ1-1, with D perhaps matching TRBD1 (5 bases). The CDR3 has 13 amino acids. Trimming shortened V by 4 bases and J by 5 bases, and 11 bases separated the two germline ends. The CDR3 region has the DNA TGTGCCAGCAGTTCCCACAGACAGACTGAAGCTTTCTTT. Its translation: CASSSHRQTEAFF.

This clonotype qualifies as medium-sized. The rearrangement uses TRBV11-2 and TRBJ2-3, with TRBD2 as a possible D gene (6 bases). V lost 1 base and J lost 3, with 11 bases in between. The CDR3 sequence is 15 residues long. Germline CDR1 is SGHAT and CDR2 is FQNNGV. The CDR3 is CASSLVGGKTDTQYF. DNA for the CDR3: TGTGCCAGCAGCTTAGTCGGGGGAAAGACAGATACGCAGTATTTT. Based on the CDR3 plus reference TRBV11-2 and TRBJ2-3, the full variable domain is EAGVAQSPRYKIIEKRQSVAFWCNPISGHATLYWYQQILGQGPKLLIQFQNNGVVDDSQLPKDRFSAERLKGVDSTLKIQPAKLEDSAVYLCASSLVGGKTDTQYFGPGTRLTVL.

In its sample, this clonotype was seen many times. The chain couples TRBV25-1 to TRBJ1-2; possible D gene TRBD1, 5 bases. The CDR3 totals 15 residues. Germline V CDR1 and CDR2: MGHDK, SYGVNS. Trimming took 3 bases from V and 4 from J, leaving 15 bases between them. CDR3 residues: CASSDGGGGSYGYTF. CDR3 coding DNA: TGTGCCAGCAGTGATGGTGGGGGTGGGAGCTATGGCTACACCTTC.

At least ten counts were recorded for this clonotype. The chain couples TRBV9 to TRBJ1-6; D not resolved. V lost 3 bases to trimming and J lost 7 bases, with 20 bases between them. The CDR3 length is 17 residues. Germline V lookup: CDR1 SGDLS, CDR2 YYNGEE. The CDR3 nucleotides read TGTGCCAGCAGCGGAAGCGAGGGAAACAACGCCAATTCACCCCTCCACTTT. It yields the protein CASSGSEGNNANSPLHF.

This clonotype occurred many times. The chain uses TRBV20-1 and TRBJ1-2; 7 positions match TRBD1. V shed 5 bases and J 5 bases; nucleotides not matched to a gene: 11. This CDR3 has 14 residues. Per the germline V gene, CDR1 is DFQATT and CDR2 is SNEGSKA (reference sequence). CDR3 loop: CSADRQGNGYGYTF. In nucleotides, the CDR3 is TGCAGTGCTGACAGACAGGGTAATGGATATGGCTACACCTTC.

This clonotype was seen many times. The genes are TRBV12-5 and TRBJ1-2; D gene uncertain. Trimming removed 6 bases at V and 1 base at J, with 12 bases between. Germline V CDR1 and CDR2: LGHNT, FRNRAP. The CDR3 is made up of 14 amino acids. CDR3 region: CASGGLDVNYGYTF. The CDR3, as DNA: TGTGCTAGTGGCGGGCTGGATGTTAACTATGGCTACACCTTC.